These 26 T cell receptor beta chains were all obtained from the same sample, sequenced in a study of blood T cell repertoires in COVID-19. Here immunoSEQ multiplex PCR was the method, and the copy in TCRdb shows in-frame clones only, minus some. The sample lists approximately 100,000 clones; 65% to 85% were seen once. Sequencing was performed on peripheral blood. The receptors originated from a woman aged 55-75 years with acute or convalescent COVID-19.

This chain links TRBV19 with TRBJ1-2, with D maybe TRBD1 (6 bases). Germline lookup yields CDR1 LNHDA and CDR2 SQIVND (reference sequence). V was shortened by 2 bases and J by 7 bases, with 17 bases between the two germline ends. The CDR3 length is 15 residues. The CDR3 region has the DNA TGTGCCAGTAGTATACCACGAGGGGGAAGTGCTGGCTACACCTTC. It encodes CASSIPRGGSAGYTF.

The chain employs TRBV12-3 or TRBV12-4 and TRBJ2-5; 7 bases match TRBD2. Trimming removed 9 bases from V and 5 bases from J; junction bases left unmatched: 9. This CDR3 contains 13 residues. The CDR3 DNA reads TGTGCCAGTGGCGGGGGTGTCAGGGAGACCCAGTACTTC. Translation: CASGGGVRETQYF.

This clone came up once. The V call is TRBV7-6, the J call TRBJ1-5, with 8 bases lining up with TRBD1. This CDR3 is built from 18 residues. Germline assignment: CDR1 SGHVS and CDR2 FNYEAQ. With V trimmed by 5 bases and J by 3 bases, 15 bases remained unmatched. The CDR3 DNA is TGTGCCAGCAGCGCCGCGGCAGGGGGCGCGGTGGACAATCAGCCCCAGCATTTT. Encoded protein: CASSAAAGGAVDNQPQHF.

This chain uses TRBV5-6 with TRBJ1-3; no firm D call. Germline V gene lookup returns CDR1 SGHDT and CDR2 YYEEEE. CDR3 length equals 15 residues. Between the trimmed V and J ends, which lost 4 bases and 0 bases, there was a span of 11 bases. CDR3 sequence: CASSQDLNSGNTIYF. In nucleotides, the CDR3 is TGTGCCAGCAGCCAGGACTTAAACTCTGGAAACACCATATATTTT.

The chain combines TRBV3-1 (or the pseudogene TRBV3-2) with TRBJ2-5; maybe TRBD2 (5 bases). The CDR3 spans 14 residues. Germline CDR1 and CDR2: LGHDT and YNNKEL (reference sequence). Between the trimmed V and J ends, which lost 1 base and 4 bases, there was a span of 10 bases. The CDR3 DNA follows: TGTGCCAGCAGCCAAGCACGGGGATCAGAGACCCAGTACTTC. This translates into CASSQARGSETQYF.

The J gene is TRBJ1-5, the V gene TRBV7-9, with D tentatively TRBD1 (6 bases). CDR3 length equals 15 residues. Germline V lookup: CDR1 SEHNR, CDR2 FQNEAQ (reference sequence). V was clipped by 5 bases and J by 2 bases, with 13 bases between them. The CDR3 protein is CASSKGQLGNQPQHF. For the CDR3, the DNA is TGTGCCAGCAGCAAAGGACAGCTTGGCAATCAGCCCCAGCATTTT.

The rearrangement uses TRBV25-1 and TRBJ2-3, with D unresolved. Germline values: CDR1 MGHDK, CDR2 SYGVNS. Trimming took 5 bases from V and 2 from J, leaving 11 bases between them. The CDR3 is made up of 14 amino acids. CDR3 bases: TGTGCCAGCAGTCCCAGTTCCCTCACAGATACGCAGTATTTT. It translates to CASSPSSLTDTQYF. The full variable domain, with the rest looked up from reference TRBV25-1 and TRBJ2-3, is EADIYQTPRYLVIGTGKKITLECSQTMGHDKMYWYQQDPGMELHLIHYSYGVNSTEKGDLSSESTVSRIRTEHFPLTLESARPSHTSQYLCASSPSSLTDTQYFGPGTRLTVL.

The chain uses TRBV19 and TRBJ1-1; D remains unclear. The CDR3 has 15 residues. Germline V gene data show CDR1 as LNHDA and CDR2 as SQIVND (reference sequence). V dropped 7 bases and J dropped 1 base, with 16 bases sitting between them. CDR3 sequence reads: CASIPRAGSNTEAFF. The CDR3, as DNA: TGTGCCAGTATACCGCGAGCAGGCTCGAACACTGAAGCTTTCTTT.

This chain links TRBV19 with TRBJ2-7, with TRBD1 matching 8 bases. The CDR3 length is 16 residues. Trimming cost V 4 bases and J 2 bases; bases outside gene matches: 10. The germline gives CDR1 LNHDA, CDR2 SQIVND (reference sequence). CDR3 residues: CASSNYYGTGPYEQYF. Written as DNA, the CDR3 is TGTGCCAGTAGTAACTACTACGGGACAGGACCCTACGAGCAGTACTTC.

The J gene is TRBJ2-3, the V gene TRBV4-2; 11 bases align to TRBD2. The CDR3 length is 16 residues. Germline V gene lookup returns CDR1 LGHNA and CDR2 YNFKEQ. V was pared by 2 bases and J by 0 bases, with 1 base of the junction left unmatched. Here the CDR3 reads CASSQRLAGSTDTQYF. The CDR3 DNA reads TGTGCCAGCAGCCAACGACTAGCGGGGAGCACAGATACGCAGTATTTT.

The rearrangement uses TRBV13 and TRBJ2-1, with 10 bases identical to TRBD2. The junction had 19 bases not matched to a gene; V was cut back by 5 bases and J by 9 bases. The CDR3 runs to 18 residues. Looked up from germline, CDR1 is PRHDT and CDR2 is FYEKMQ (reference sequence). The CDR3 spells CASSPLRGQAGGPGEQFF. CDR3 nucleotide sequence: TGTGCCAGCAGCCCCCTTAGGGGCCAAGCGGGGGGGCCGGGTGAGCAGTTCTTC.

The chain has TRBV10-3 and TRBJ1-6, with TRBD1 matching over 7 bases. This CDR3 is built from 16 residues. J gave up 4 bases and V 2 bases, and 5 bases lay outside the gene matches. Germline lookup yields CDR1 ENHRY and CDR2 SYGVKD. The CDR3 is CAISEISTGYNSPLHF. The CDR3 DNA reads TGTGCCATCAGTGAGATATCGACAGGGTATAATTCACCCCTCCACTTT.

The V gene is TRBV5-5, the J gene TRBJ2-2; tentatively, D is TRBD1 (5 bases). This CDR3 contains 15 residues. Per the germline V gene, CDR1 is SGHKS and CDR2 is YYEKEE (reference sequence). With 3 bases removed from V and 0 bases from J, the gap between germline ends came to 9 bases. This chain's CDR3 is CASSWGRTNTGELFF. CDR3 in DNA: TGTGCCAGCAGCTGGGGCAGAACGAACACCGGGGAGCTGTTTTTT.

This chain joins TRBV4-1 and TRBJ2-2; 9 positions match TRBD2. Germline V gene lookup returns CDR1 MGHRA and CDR2 YSYEKL. Trimming at V came to 0 bases and at J to 7 bases, leaving 6 bases not matched to a gene. This CDR3 region has 16 residues. The DNA for the CDR3 is TGCGCCAGCAGCCAAGAAAGCGGGGGGTCCCACGGGGAGCTGTTTTTT. It translates to CASSQESGGSHGELFF.

The CDR3 bases are TGTGCCAGCAGGGGACAGTTATTATACAATGAGCAGTTCTTC. Translation: CASRGQLLYNEQFF. The chain joins TRBV27 to TRBJ2-1; 7 positions agree with TRBD1. Germline CDR1 and CDR2: MNHEY and SMNVEV (reference sequence). This CDR3 spans 14 amino acids. The junction had 6 bases not matched to a gene; V was cut back by 6 bases and J by 4 bases.

The chain joins TRBV18 to TRBJ2-1; 10 positions agree with TRBD1. The CDR3 is 15 residues long. In germline, CDR1 is KGHSH, CDR2 LQKENI. V shed 5 bases, J shed 6 bases, and the junction held 7 bases outside the gene matches. The CDR3 is CASSARDRGGNEQFF. CDR3 nucleotide sequence: TGTGCCAGCTCAGCCCGGGACAGGGGCGGCAATGAGCAGTTCTTC.

V and J are TRBV28 and TRBJ1-2; 11 nucleotides line up with TRBD1. Germline CDR1 MDHEN, CDR2 SYDVKM. V shed 2 bases and J 7 bases; nucleotides not matched to a gene: 3. The CDR3 consists of 14 residues. CDR3 sequence reads: CASSLKGTGGGYTF. DNA for the CDR3: TGTGCCAGCAGTTTAAAAGGGACAGGGGGTGGCTACACCTTC.

The rearrangement links TRBV9 to TRBJ2-5; 7 nucleotides align to TRBD1. The CDR3 covers 15 residues. From germline, CDR1 is SGDLS and CDR2 YYNGEE. The junction had 8 bases not matched to a gene; V was cut back by 4 bases and J by 2 bases. CDR3 region: CASSPFLTGQETQYF. The CDR3 nucleotides read TGTGCCAGCAGCCCCTTTTTGACAGGGCAAGAGACCCAGTACTTC.

V is TRBV19 and J is TRBJ1-1, with TRBD1 as a possible D gene (6 bases). Per the germline V gene, CDR1 is LNHDA and CDR2 is SQIVND (reference sequence). Trimming stripped 7 bases from V and 6 bases from J, with 18 bases between. The CDR3 runs 14 residues. As DNA, the CDR3 is TGTGCCAGTACGGCCGACAGGTTATTTGCTGAAGCTTTCTTT. Translating it yields CASTADRLFAEAFF. The full variable domain, rest sourced from reference TRBV19 and TRBJ1-1, is DGGITQSPKYLFRKEGQNVTLSCEQNLNHDAMYWYRQDPGQGLRLIYYSQIVNDFQKGDIAEGYSVSREKKESFPLTVTSAQKNPTAFYLCASTADRLFAEAFFGQGTRLTVV.

This clone was observed a few times. V gene TRBV11-3 combines with J gene TRBJ2-1; 9 bases are shared with TRBD2. This CDR3 is built from 15 residues. CDR1 is SGHNT, CDR2 YENEEA, per germline. The V segment lost 3 bases and the J segment 4 bases; nucleotides outside the gene matches: 4. CDR3 DNA sequence: TGTGCCAGCAGCTTGGCTAGCGGGGCTTACAATGAGCAGTTCTTC. It specifies CASSLASGAYNEQFF.

This clone has just one count. The rearrangement joins TRBV2 to TRBJ1-2, with a weak D call TRBD1 (6 bases). The CDR3 is 14 residues long. The germline CDR1 and CDR2 sequences are SNHLY and FYNNEI. V was pared by 8 bases and J by 8 bases, with 21 bases between. The chain's CDR3 is CASEQGNVLSGYTF. DNA of the CDR3: TGTGCCAGCGAACAGGGTAACGTCTTAAGCGGCTACACCTTC.

The rearrangement links TRBV5-1 to TRBJ1-6; D is undetermined. Germline values: CDR1 SGHRS, CDR2 YFSETQ. The CDR3 totals 13 residues. The V gene lost 4 bases and the J gene lost 7 bases, with 9 bases spanning the gap. In DNA, the CDR3 is TGCGCCAGCAGCGTGGACGGGAATTCACCCCTCCACTTT. This translates into CASSVDGNSPLHF.

V and J are TRBV24-1 and TRBJ1-5; 7 nucleotides agree with TRBD1. The CDR3 is 18 residues long. Trimming removed 0 bases from V and 3 bases from J; junction bases left unmatched: 10. CDR1 and CDR2 from the germline V gene are KGHDR and SFDVKD. The CDR3 DNA follows: TGTGCCACCAGTGATTTGAGACAGGGCCGGGTATTCAATCAGCCCCAGCATTTT. It is translated as CATSDLRQGRVFNQPQHF.

The CDR3 region is CASSEVGLAREPQHF. The CDR3, as DNA: TGTGCCAGCAGTGAAGTCGGACTGGCAAGAGAGCCCCAGCATTTT. The rearrangement joins TRBV2 to TRBJ1-5; D is undetermined. This CDR3 is built from 15 residues. Germline V lookup: CDR1 SNHLY, CDR2 FYNNEI. Trimming stripped 1 base from V and 8 bases from J, with 15 bases between.

CDR3 protein: CATSRDLDAGDTEAFF. Written as DNA, the CDR3 is TGTGCCACCAGCAGAGACCTAGATGCAGGGGACACTGAAGCTTTCTTT. This chain connects TRBV15 to TRBJ1-1; TRBD1 might be the D (6 bases). The germline V gene encodes CDR1 LNHNV and CDR2 YYDKDF (reference sequence). The V end lost 0 bases, the J end lost 3 bases, and 14 bases lay between the germline ends. There are 16 residues in the CDR3.

This clone appeared a single time. The gene calls are TRBV30 and TRBJ1-2; the D gene is possibly TRBD1 (5 bases). CDR3 size: 14 residues. V lost 3 bases to trimming and J lost 8 bases, with 19 bases between them. Per the germline V gene, CDR1 is GTSNPN and CDR2 is SVGIG (reference sequence). The DNA of the CDR3 is TGTGCCTGGAGGGCGGGGGGAGGCCTATGGGGCTACACCTTC. Protein sequence: CAWRAGGGLWGYTF.